Listed below are T cell receptor beta chains from one sample, sequenced in a study of blood T cell repertoires in COVID-19. Sequencing used immunoSEQ multiplex PCR; TCRdb keeps in-frame clones, though not all of them. Seen here are 150,000 to 200,000 clones, 84% observed once, and the top ten hold approximately 12%. Input material: PBMCs or T cells enriched from blood (not recorded which). The receptors here all came from a man between 50 and 59 years old who had recovered from COVID-19. Both conserved end residues are part of each CDR3. Each record gives: V gene, CDR3 protein.

>TRBV10-3
CAIMTGDPLRGYTF
>TRBV12-5
CASGFGGQQETQYF
>TRBV28
CASSRTGGYNEQFF
>TRBV7-9
CASSTEAGTGANRNTIYF
>TRBV6-5
CASRDGMNYEQYF
>TRBV27
CASNARGGAYEQYF
>TRBV6-2/TRBV6-3
CASSLFEETQYF
>TRBV7-3
CASSLRGGAPTDTQYF
>TRBV4-1
CASSPHSGKLFF
>TRBV11-2
CASSLDWSAGVREQYF
>TRBV27
CASSLRGGYEQYF
>TRBV30
CAWTGGGNTEAFF
>TRBV7-9
CASSLGTVAYEQYF
>TRBV9
CASSLWGGADTQYF
>TRBV19
CASSIGGVSNQPQHF